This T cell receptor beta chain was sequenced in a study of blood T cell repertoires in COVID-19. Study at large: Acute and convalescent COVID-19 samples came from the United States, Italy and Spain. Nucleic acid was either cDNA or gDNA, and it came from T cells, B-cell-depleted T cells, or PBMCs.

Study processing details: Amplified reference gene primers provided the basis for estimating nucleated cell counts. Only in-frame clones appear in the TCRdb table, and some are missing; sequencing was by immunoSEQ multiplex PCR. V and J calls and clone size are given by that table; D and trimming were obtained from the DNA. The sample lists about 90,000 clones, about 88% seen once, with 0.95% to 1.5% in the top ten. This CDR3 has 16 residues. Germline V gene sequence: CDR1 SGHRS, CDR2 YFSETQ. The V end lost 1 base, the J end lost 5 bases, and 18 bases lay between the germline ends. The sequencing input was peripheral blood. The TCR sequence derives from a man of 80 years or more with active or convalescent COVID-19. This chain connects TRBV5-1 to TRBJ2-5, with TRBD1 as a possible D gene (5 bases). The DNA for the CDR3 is TGCGCCAGCAGCTTGCAGGGCTCTAGTGGCCAGGAGACCCAGTACTTC. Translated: CASSLQGSSGQETQYF.